This T cell receptor beta chain is drawn from a study of blood T cell repertoires in COVID-19. CDR1 MNHEY and CDR2 SVGAGI come from the germline V gene. There are 15 residues in the CDR3. With 6 bases removed from V and 4 bases from J, the gap between germline ends came to 18 bases. As processed by the authors: Amplification of reference gene primers provided the estimated nucleated cell counts. Produced via immunoSEQ multiplex PCR; TCRdb's table is partial and in-frame only. V, J and clone size are those of that table, while D and trimming were read from the DNA. The sample lists roughly 150,000 clones, 85% occurring once.

This clonotype originated in a man aged 50-60 years with acute or convalescent COVID-19. This sequence joins TRBV6-5 and TRBJ1-2; D is perhaps TRBD1 (5 bases). The sample was peripheral blood. The CDR3 region has the DNA TGTGCCAGCAGCCCCCGTTGGGAGGGGTCCTATGGCTACACCTTC. Translation gives CASSPRWEGSYGYTF.